This passage covers 23 T cell receptor beta chains from one sample sequenced in a study of blood T cell repertoires in COVID-19 (dated by TCRdb to 2020 to 2022). Receptor libraries were prepared by the immunoSEQ multiplex PCR assay. TCRdb provides this immuneACCESS table in a form limited to in-frame rearrangements. Some clones are lacking; in checked studies, under half of them reflect an unresolved V gene, and why the rest are absent is not known. For this sample there are about 370,000 clones; around 90% appear just once. Around 3% of the sample is in the top ten clones. Sequenced material: peripheral blood. The receptors shown here come from a woman in her 30s with COVID-19, enrolled during active disease.

This chain links TRBV14 with TRBJ2-3; D might be TRBD1 (6 bases). The CDR3 spans 13 residues. From germline, CDR1 is SGHDN and CDR2 FVKESK. Trimming cost V 5 bases and J 3 bases, with 9 bases left between them. The CDR3 protein is CASSSRGTDTQYF. The CDR3 coding sequence is TGTGCCAGCAGCTCTAGGGGGACAGATACGCAGTATTTT.

The rearrangement uses TRBV28 and TRBJ2-7, with TRBD1 matching 9 bases. Germline trimming cut 6 bases from V and 2 bases from J; bases unmatched to any gene: 8. There are 15 residues in the CDR3. Germline lookup yields CDR1 MDHEN and CDR2 SYDVKM. CDR3 residues: CASSPGTGRTYEQYV. The CDR3 nucleotides are TGTGCCAGCAGCCCCGGGACAGGGCGGACCTACGAGCAGTACGTC.

The CDR3 DNA reads as TGTGCCAGCAGCTTTTCGCTCAGGACAGGTGAAGCTTTCTTT. Protein product: CASSFSLRTGEAFF. V usage is TRBV7-2 and J usage is TRBJ1-1; TRBD1 agrees at 7 bases. The J segment lost 7 bases and the V segment lost 3 bases, leaving 8 bases of the junction unmatched. There are 14 residues in the CDR3. Germline V gene lookup returns CDR1 SGHTA and CDR2 FQGNSA. The variable domain in full, completed from reference TRBV7-2 and TRBJ1-1, reads GAGVSQSPSNKVTEKGKDVELRCDPISGHTALYWYRQSLGQGLEFLIYFQGNSAPDKSGLPSDRFSAERTGGSVSTLTIQRTQQEDSAVYLCASSFSLRTGEAFFGQGTRLTVV.

The J gene is TRBJ2-5, the V gene TRBV11-3; TRBD2 aligns across 13 bases. V shed 5 bases, J shed 2 bases, and the junction held 17 bases outside the gene matches. CDR3 size: 20 residues. Looked up from germline, CDR1 is SGHNT and CDR2 is YENEEA. The CDR3 DNA follows: TGTGCCAGCAGCGCCTTTAGACTAGCGGGAGGTCCTGCTGAACAAGAGACCCAGTACTTC. Protein product: CASSAFRLAGGPAEQETQYF.

The genes are TRBV5-5 and TRBJ2-3; 9 bases map to TRBD1. The V gene's germline CDR1 is SGHKS and CDR2 YYEKEE (reference sequence). The CDR3 loop spans 15 amino acids. Trimming took 1 base from V and 4 from J; bases not matched to a gene: 4. The CDR3 loop is CASSLRQGDADTQYF. Written as DNA, the CDR3 is TGTGCCAGCAGCTTGAGACAGGGGGACGCAGATACGCAGTATTTT.

The CDR3 sequence is CASSLTEYAGQTYEQYF. CDR3 DNA sequence: TGTGCCAGCAGCCTTACTGAGTATGCGGGACAGACCTACGAGCAGTACTTC. J is TRBJ2-7 and V is TRBV21-1; the DNA was not compared with TRBD1, the D call given in the table. TRBV21-1 is a documented pseudogene. This CDR3 has 17 residues.

This clone was counted once. The gene calls are TRBV7-9 and TRBJ2-3; 14 bases are a match to TRBD2. The CDR3 length is 16 residues. V trimming: 5 bases; J trimming: 4 bases; junction bases outside the gene matches: 5. Germline CDR1 is SEHNR and CDR2 is FQNEAQ (reference sequence). CDR3 DNA sequence: TGTGCCAGCAGCCCCCCGGGACTAGCGGGAGCAGATACGCAGTATTTT. Translating gives CASSPPGLAGADTQYF.

A remark on this clone: Other DNA sequences in this specimen translate into the identical CDR3. V usage is TRBV6-6 and J usage is TRBJ2-3; tentatively, D is TRBD1 (6 bases). V shed 0 bases and J shed 6 bases, with 7 bases lying between them. The germline CDR1 and CDR2 sequences are MNHNY and SVGAGI (reference sequence). The CDR3 runs 13 residues. This CDR3 reads CASSYSQGDTQYF. In nucleotides, the CDR3 is TGTGCCAGCAGTTACTCTCAGGGGGATACGCAGTATTTT.

The gene calls are TRBV6-6 and TRBJ1-6; D ambiguous. The germline V gene encodes CDR1 MNHNY and CDR2 SVGAGI (reference sequence). This CDR3 has 15 amino acids. V was pared by 2 bases and J by 6 bases, with 11 bases between. DNA of the CDR3: TGTGCCAGCAGTTACGAGGTCGTGCGTAATTCACCCCTCCACTTT. Translated: CASSYEVVRNSPLHF.

The rearrangement joins TRBV6-2 or TRBV6-3 to TRBJ2-1; TRBD2 matches at 11 bases. CDR1 and CDR2 (germline): MNHEY, SVGEGT. The V gene end was trimmed by 5 bases and the J gene end by 3 bases; junction bases not matched to a gene: 9. This CDR3 contains 17 residues. The CDR3 sequence: CASSQSTSGADYNEQFF. In DNA form, the CDR3 reads TGTGCCAGCAGTCAATCGACTAGCGGGGCTGACTACAATGAGCAGTTCTTC.

V and J are TRBV6-5 and TRBJ1-5; D is unresolved. V lost 5 bases and J lost 5, with 16 bases in between. This CDR3 region has 15 residues. Germline V gene sequence: CDR1 MNHEY, CDR2 SVGAGI. The CDR3 protein is CASSPNSGGDQPQHF. CDR3 DNA: TGTGCCAGCAGTCCCAACAGTGGTGGCGATCAGCCCCAGCATTTT.

The rearrangement links TRBV12-3 or TRBV12-4 to TRBJ1-5; weak D call: TRBD1 (6 bases). Trimming pared 7 bases from V and 9 bases from J, leaving 16 bases between. CDR3 length: 13 amino acids. CDR3 coding DNA: TGTGCCAGCACGCAGGGGTTAGAAACGCCCCAGCATTTT. This gives the protein CASTQGLETPQHF.

The chain couples TRBV10-3 to TRBJ1-2, with D unresolved. The CDR3 is made up of 13 amino acids. Trimming left V 3 bases short and J 5 bases short, with 10 bases between. CDR1 and CDR2 from the germline V gene are ENHRY and SYGVKD. CDR3 coding DNA: TGTGCCATCAGTGACTCGACTTTATATGGCTACACCTTC. This codes for CAISDSTLYGYTF.

The rearrangement links TRBV7-2 to TRBJ2-2; D possibly corresponds to TRBD1 (5 bases). The length of the CDR3 is 15 residues. V lost 2 bases to trimming and J lost 5 bases, with 12 bases between them. In germline, CDR1 is SGHTA, CDR2 FQGNSA. The CDR3 DNA reads as TGTGCCAGCAGCTTATGGGGCAATCCAACCGGGGAGCTGTTTTTT. Protein product: CASSLWGNPTGELFF.

A few counts support this clone. The chain is built from TRBV7-2 and TRBJ2-2; possible D gene TRBD1, 6 bases. Germline V gene data show CDR1 as SGHTA and CDR2 as FQGNSA. This CDR3 has 16 amino acids. Trimming left V 4 bases short and J 4 bases short, with 16 bases between. CDR3 nucleotide sequence: TGTGCCAGCAGCTCTACAGGGCTTTCGGCCACCGGGGAGCTGTTTTTT. This encodes CASSSTGLSATGELFF.

This clone was counted many times. The V call is TRBV5-6, the J call TRBJ1-1; no definite D call. Germline V lookup: CDR1 SGHDT, CDR2 YYEEEE. The CDR3 runs 14 residues. Trimming shortened V by 0 bases and J by 3 bases, and 9 bases separated the two germline ends. CDR3 in DNA: TGTGCCAGCAGCTTGGCCTTGTATTACACTGAAGCTTTCTTT. Its translation: CASSLALYYTEAFF.

V gene TRBV2 combines with J gene TRBJ1-5; possible D gene TRBD1, 6 bases. Per germline, CDR1 SNHLY and CDR2 FYNNEI. The CDR3 has 12 residues. The V end lost 7 bases, the J end lost 5 bases, and 9 bases lay between the germline ends. CDR3 sequence: CASTAGDQPQHF. In nucleotides, the CDR3 is TGTGCCAGCACGGCAGGGGATCAGCCCCAGCATTTT.

The chain carries TRBV27 and TRBJ1-2; maybe TRBD1 (5 bases). The CDR3 spans 15 residues. V lost 2 bases and J lost 2, with 12 bases in between. Germline V lookup: CDR1 MNHEY, CDR2 SMNVEV (reference sequence). The CDR3 protein is CASSLASEGNYGYTF. CDR3 nucleotide sequence: TGTGCCAGCAGTTTAGCTTCGGAGGGGAACTATGGCTACACCTTC.

The chain combines TRBV2 with TRBJ1-2; D is perhaps TRBD1 (5 bases). This CDR3 is built from 13 residues. V dropped 6 bases and J dropped 5 bases, with 13 bases sitting between them. Germline values: CDR1 SNHLY, CDR2 FYNNEI. The CDR3 here is CASRAQGLYGYTF. DNA for the CDR3: TGTGCCAGCAGGGCCCAGGGATTATATGGCTACACCTTC.

This clone was observed a single time. The chain uses TRBV11-2 and TRBJ1-1, with D perhaps TRBD1 (6 bases). V dropped 5 bases and J dropped 5 bases, with 12 bases sitting between them. Germline V gene sequence: CDR1 SGHAT, CDR2 FQNNGV. The CDR3 extends over 13 amino acids. DNA of the CDR3: TGTGCCAGCAGCCTCCACAGGGAGACTGAAGCTTTCTTT. Residues: CASSLHRETEAFF. Looking up the rest from reference TRBV11-2 and TRBJ1-1 gives the full variable domain: EAGVAQSPRYKIIEKRQSVAFWCNPISGHATLYWYQQILGQGPKLLIQFQNNGVVDDSQLPKDRFSAERLKGVDSTLKIQPAKLEDSAVYLCASSLHRETEAFFGQGTRLTVV.

The V and J genes are TRBV3-1 (or the pseudogene TRBV3-2) and TRBJ2-1, with a possible D match to TRBD2 (6 bases). CDR1 and CDR2 from the germline V gene are LGHDT and YNNKEL (reference sequence). Trimming pared 4 bases from V and 1 base from J, leaving 14 bases between. This CDR3 comprises 16 residues. The CDR3 here is CASSPSLAYSYNEQFF. For the CDR3, the DNA is TGTGCCAGCAGCCCGAGTCTAGCGTATTCCTACAATGAGCAGTTCTTC.

The rearrangement joins TRBV5-5 to TRBJ2-5; 15 bases align to TRBD2. After removal of 3 bases from V and 5 bases from J, the junction contained 11 bases not matched to a gene. CDR1 and CDR2 (germline): SGHKS, YYEKEE (reference sequence). The CDR3 is 18 residues long. DNA for the CDR3: TGTGCCAGCAGCTGGGCGCCGGGACTAGCGGGAGGAGGGGAGACCCAGTACTTC. This codes for CASSWAPGLAGGGETQYF.

This chain links TRBV19 with TRBJ2-2; 7 nucleotides match TRBD2. The CDR3 extends over 15 amino acids. The V segment lost 2 bases and the J segment 3 bases; nucleotides outside the gene matches: 3. The germline gives CDR1 LNHDA, CDR2 SQIVND (reference sequence). The chain's CDR3 is CASSISGADTGELFF. DNA for the CDR3: TGTGCCAGTAGTATAAGCGGGGCCGACACCGGGGAGCTGTTTTTT.